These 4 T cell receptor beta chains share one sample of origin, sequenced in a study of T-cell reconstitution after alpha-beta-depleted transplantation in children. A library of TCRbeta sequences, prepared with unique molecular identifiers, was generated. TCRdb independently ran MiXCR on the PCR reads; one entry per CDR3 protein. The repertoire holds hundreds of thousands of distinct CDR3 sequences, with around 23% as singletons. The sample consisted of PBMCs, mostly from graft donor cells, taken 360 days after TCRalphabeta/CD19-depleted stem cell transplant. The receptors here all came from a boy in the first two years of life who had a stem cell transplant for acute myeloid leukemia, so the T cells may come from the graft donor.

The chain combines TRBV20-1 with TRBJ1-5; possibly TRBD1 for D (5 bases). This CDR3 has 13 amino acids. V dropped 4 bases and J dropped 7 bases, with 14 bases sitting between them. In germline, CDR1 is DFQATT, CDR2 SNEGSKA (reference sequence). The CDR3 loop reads CSATGPPGQPQHF. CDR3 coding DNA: TGCAGTGCTACGGGGCCGCCCGGACAGCCCCAGCATTTT.

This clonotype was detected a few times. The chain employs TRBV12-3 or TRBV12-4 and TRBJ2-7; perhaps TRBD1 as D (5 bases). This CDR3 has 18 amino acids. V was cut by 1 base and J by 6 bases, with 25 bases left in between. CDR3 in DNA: TGTGCCAGCAGTTTAGGGTCCGGTCCTCTCCTGCTAGGGGTCGAGCAGTACTTC. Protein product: CASSLGSGPLLLGVEQYF.

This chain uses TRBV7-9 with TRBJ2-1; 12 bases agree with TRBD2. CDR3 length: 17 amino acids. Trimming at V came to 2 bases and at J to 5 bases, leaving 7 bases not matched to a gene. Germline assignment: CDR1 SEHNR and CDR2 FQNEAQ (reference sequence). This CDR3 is CASSLWGLAGQHNEQFF. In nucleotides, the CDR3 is TGTGCCAGCAGCTTATGGGGACTAGCGGGTCAACACAATGAGCAGTTCTTC.

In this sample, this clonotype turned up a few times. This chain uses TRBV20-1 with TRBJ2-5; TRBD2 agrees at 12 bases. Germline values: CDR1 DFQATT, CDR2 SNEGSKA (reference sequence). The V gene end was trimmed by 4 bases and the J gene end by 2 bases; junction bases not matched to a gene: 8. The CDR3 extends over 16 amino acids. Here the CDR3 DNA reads TGCAGTGCTAACAGACTAGCGGGGGACTCACAAGAGACCCAGTACTTC. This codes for CSANRLAGDSQETQYF.